The clone carrying this TCR beta chain was seen a handful of times. The antigen remains undetermined. From germline, CDR1 is KGHDR and CDR2 SFDVKD. This CDR3 is 18 amino acids long. V was shortened by 4 bases and J by 2 bases, with 23 bases between the two germline ends. Healthy Caucasian donors formed the entire cohort. This specimen belongs to a study of identical twins. Overall study results and limits: In drawing conclusions, the study used cross-sectional statistical analysis and did not follow the same donors.

Unique molecular identifiers were present on cDNA, and template switching added a universal primer site. TCRdb processed the 5' RACE reads anew with MiXCR; each CDR3 protein has one entry. The sample records 700,000 or so distinct CDR3 sequences, less than 10% being singletons. These data were likewise used in another study, on yellow fever vaccine responses in identical twins.

Sequencing was done on a sample of PBMCs. This TCR derives from a woman under 30 in good health. This sequence joins TRBV24-1 and TRBJ2-7; no reliable D call. This CDR3 reads CATSDPMVGPDETYEQYF. For the CDR3, the DNA is TGTGCCACCAGTGACCCAATGGTCGGTCCAGATGAGACCTACGAGCAGTACTTC.